This TCR beta chain was observed in a study of radiation and T cells in renal cell carcinoma. Study-wide points: Baseline intratumoral clonotype presence is unknown without pretreatment biopsies.

Trimming stripped 6 bases from V and 5 bases from J, with 15 bases between. Germline V gene data show CDR1 as SNHLY and CDR2 as FYNNEI. The CDR3 is made up of 14 amino acids. Here immunoSEQ multiplex PCR was the method, and the copy in TCRdb shows in-frame clones only, minus some. The data show 150,000 to 200,000 clones, about 87% seen once. As to time point: blood 4 weeks post-SBRT, at nephrectomy. Treatment of the sample: 15 Gy SBRT to primary tumor, nephrectomy 4 weeks later. Nephrectomy followed 15 Gy stereotactic body radiation by 4 weeks. Clear cell pathology was present in this patient's renal cell carcinoma. About this clone itself: Antigen unknown.

Material: blood, obtained from a patient whose treatment included radiotherapy and nephrectomy. The source of this sequence is a woman between 50 and 59 years old with renal cell carcinoma. The J gene is TRBJ2-3, the V gene TRBV2; possible D gene TRBD1, 7 bases. The CDR3 sequence is CASRTGRLVDTQYF. In DNA form, the CDR3 reads TGTGCCAGCAGGACAGGGAGGTTGGTAGATACGCAGTATTTT. The whole variable domain, filled in from reference TRBV2 and TRBJ2-3, reads EPEVTQTPSHQVTQMGQEVILRCVPISNHLYFYWYRQILGQKVEFLVSFYNNEISEKSEIFDDQFSVERPDGSNFTLKIRSTKLEDSAMYFCASRTGRLVDTQYFGPGTRLTVL.